A single sample is the source of the 4 T cell receptor beta chains below, sequenced in a study of monozygotic twins with inflammatory bowel disease. From its re-call of the 5' RACE reads, TCRdb lists each CDR3 protein once, without DNA. The specimen's table records tens of thousands of distinct CDR3 sequences. The sequencing sample was made of blood. These receptors were obtained from a human donor with ulcerative colitis or Crohn's disease, or a healthy co-twin of an affected twin (not recorded which).

This chain connects TRBV5-1 to TRBJ1-3; the D gene TCRdb calls, TRBD1, cannot be checked with no DNA. CDR1 and CDR2 (germline): SGHRS, YFSETQ. This CDR3 is built from 16 residues. Here the CDR3 reads CASTRTGWSSGNTIYF.

The V gene is TRBV7-8, the J gene TRBJ2-7; the D call of TRBD1 rests on TCRdb alone, since no DNA is present to check it. This CDR3 region has 19 residues. Germline CDR1 reads SGHVS; CDR2 reads FQNEAQ. The CDR3 reads CASSLGRDRAWRPFYEQYF. Combining the CDR3 with reference TRBV7-8 and TRBJ2-7 gives the whole variable domain GAGVSQSPRYKVAKRGQDVALRCDPISGHVSLFWYQQALGQGPEFLTYFQNEAQLDKSGLPSDRFFAERPEGSVSTLKIQRTQQEDSAVYLCASSLGRDRAWRPFYEQYFGPGTRLTVT.

The chain recombines TRBV19 with TRBJ1-2. Germline assignment: CDR1 LNHDA and CDR2 SQIVND (reference sequence). CDR3 size: 15 residues. CDR3 protein: CASIPRRDIASGYTF.

The chain is built from TRBV11-2 and TRBJ2-1. CDR1 and CDR2 (germline): SGHAT, FQNNGV. The CDR3 extends over 13 amino acids. The CDR3 is CASSAFIYNEQFF. The whole variable domain, remainder taken from reference TRBV11-2 and TRBJ2-1, is EAGVAQSPRYKIIEKRQSVAFWCNPISGHATLYWYQQILGQGPKLLIQFQNNGVVDDSQLPKDRFSAERLKGVDSTLKIQPAKLEDSAVYLCASSAFIYNEQFFGPGTRLTVL.